One and the same sample provided the 27 T cell receptor beta chains below, sequenced in a study of shared clonotypes between healthy human individuals. Terminally differentiated effector memory CD45RA+ cells were excluded from the naive CD8 cells, which were CD45RO-negative and positively selected for CCR7. Produced via immunoSEQ multiplex PCR; TCRdb's table is partial and in-frame only. The sample records roughly 770,000 clones, around 96% being singletons. The specimen sequenced was naive CD8+ T cells sorted from blood. The origin of the receptors is a man in his thirties or forties in good health.

The V and J genes are TRBV2 and TRBJ2-1; D not certain. The V end lost 6 bases, the J end lost 7 bases, and 13 bases lay between the germline ends. The CDR3 is made up of 13 amino acids. In germline, CDR1 is SNHLY, CDR2 FYNNEI. In nucleotides, the CDR3 is TGTGCCAGCAGGCCCCCCTCGGAAAATGAGCAGTTCTTC. It translates to CASRPPSENEQFF.

This clone has a single count. This sequence joins TRBV10-2 and TRBJ1-2; 7 bases agree with TRBD1. Unmatched junction bases numbered 13, after V lost 7 bases and J lost 5 bases. Germline lookup yields CDR1 WSHSY and CDR2 SAAADI. The CDR3 is made up of 15 amino acids. The CDR3 DNA reads TGCGCCAGCACCCAACGATCTACAGGGGAATATGGCTACACCTTC. Translation gives CASTQRSTGEYGYTF.

The chain joins TRBV27 to TRBJ2-7; a weak D match, TRBD2 (6 bases). The CDR3 length is 13 residues. CDR1 is MNHEY, CDR2 SMNVEV, per germline (reference sequence). V was shortened by 11 bases and J by 4 bases, with 18 bases between the two germline ends. In nucleotides, the CDR3 is TGTGCCGTGGGACTCAATGCGATATACGAGCAGTACTTC. Translating gives CAVGLNAIYEQYF.

With regard to this clone: Other DNA sequences from this sample encode an identical CDR3 as well. V and J are TRBV9 and TRBJ2-1; tentatively, D is TRBD1 (6 bases). The CDR3 contains 13 residues. Germline V lookup: CDR1 SGDLS, CDR2 YYNGEE. Trimming took 2 bases from V and 9 from J, leaving 12 bases between them. This CDR3 reads CASSVGGGSEQFF. The DNA of the CDR3 is TGTGCCAGCAGCGTGGGTGGGGGCAGTGAGCAGTTCTTC.

The CDR3 is CASSYLDTQYF. As DNA, the CDR3 is TGTGCCAGCAGCTACTTAGATACGCAGTATTTT. This chain connects TRBV11-2 to TRBJ2-3; D gene ambiguous. CDR3 size: 11 residues. The ends were cut back, 4 bases at V and 5 bases at J, with 4 bases in the middle. Germline V gene sequence: CDR1 SGHAT, CDR2 FQNNGV.

This chain connects TRBV28 to TRBJ1-5; TRBD1 agrees at 7 bases. Germline V gene data show CDR1 as MDHEN and CDR2 as SYDVKM. V was clipped by 6 bases and J by 0 bases; unmatched bases: 11. The CDR3 extends over 17 amino acids. In nucleotides, the CDR3 is TGTGCCAGCAGCTCCGAGGGACAGACGTTTAGCAATCAGCCCCAGCATTTT. It specifies CASSSEGQTFSNQPQHF.

The chain combines TRBV5-1 with TRBJ2-3; D is uncertain. V lost 0 bases and J 2 bases, leaving 7 bases between the germline ends. The CDR3 is 14 amino acids. Germline V gene sequence: CDR1 SGHRS, CDR2 YFSETQ. The CDR3, as DNA: TGCGCCAGCAGCTTGGAGACCTTCACAGATACGCAGTATTTT. This translates into CASSLETFTDTQYF.

This chain connects TRBV14 to TRBJ2-1, with D possibly being TRBD2 (6 bases). CDR1 SGHDN and CDR2 FVKESK come from the germline V gene. V dropped 1 base and J dropped 6 bases, with 13 bases sitting between them. The CDR3 is made up of 15 amino acids. Here the CDR3 DNA reads TGTGCCAGCAGCCAAGGGGGACTGAATTTCAATGAGCAGTTCTTC. Its translation is CASSQGGLNFNEQFF. The whole variable domain, remainder taken from reference TRBV14 and TRBJ2-1, is EAGVTQFPSHSVIEKGQTVTLRCDPISGHDNLYWYRRVMGKEIKFLLHFVKESKQDESGMPNNRFLAERTGGTYSTLKVQPAELEDSGVYFCASSQGGLNFNEQFFGPGTRLTVL.

V is TRBV4-1 and J is TRBJ2-7, with D possibly TRBD1 on 5 matching bases. The V gene lost 0 bases and the J gene lost 6 bases, with 21 bases spanning the gap. Germline CDR1 is MGHRA and CDR2 is YSYEKL. This CDR3 contains 17 residues. The CDR3 protein is CASSQDHLWGAFPEQYF. Here the CDR3 DNA reads TGCGCCAGCAGCCAAGATCACCTTTGGGGCGCTTTTCCCGAGCAGTACTTC.

The rearrangement links TRBV11-2 to TRBJ2-7; D remains ambiguous. The CDR3 has 10 amino acids. V lost 8 bases and J lost 3, with 5 bases in between. Germline assignment: CDR1 SGHAT and CDR2 FQNNGV. CDR3 protein: CASGFYEQYF. CDR3 DNA sequence: TGTGCCAGCGGATTCTACGAGCAGTACTTC.

V gene TRBV4-3 combines with J gene TRBJ2-2, with D uncertain. Germline V gene sequence: CDR1 LGHNA, CDR2 YSLEER. The CDR3 consists of 14 residues. The V gene lost 4 bases and the J gene lost 4 bases, with 10 bases spanning the gap. CDR3 sequence: CASSPRAGTGELFF. The CDR3 DNA sequence: TGCGCCAGCAGCCCCCGAGCTGGCACCGGGGAGCTGTTTTTT.

This chain joins TRBV4-3 and TRBJ2-1, with 12 bases fitting TRBD2. The trim removed 4 bases at V and 3 bases at J, leaving 1 base unmatched. Germline lookup yields CDR1 LGHNA and CDR2 YSLEER. This CDR3 is built from 15 residues. The DNA of the CDR3 is TGCGCCAGCAGCCCTAGCGGGAGGGGCTACAATGAGCAGTTCTTC. It codes for CASSPSGRGYNEQFF.

V and J are TRBV5-4 and TRBJ2-5; 8 nucleotides match TRBD2. The CDR3 is 15 residues long. With 2 bases clipped from V and 1 base from J, the junction kept 4 bases outside the gene matches. From germline, CDR1 is SGHNT and CDR2 YYREEE (reference sequence). The DNA of the CDR3 is TGTGCCAGCAGCTTAAGCGGGAGATCCCAAGAGACCCAGTACTTC. Protein product: CASSLSGRSQETQYF. Variable domain in full (rest from reference TRBV5-4 and TRBJ2-5): ETGVTQSPTHLIKTRGQQVTLRCSSQSGHNTVSWYQQALGQGPQFIFQYYREEENGRGNFPPRFSGLQFPNYSSELNVNALELDDSALYLCASSLSGRSQETQYFGPGTRLLVL.

DNA of the CDR3: TGTGCCAGCAGCTTGGCCACTAGCGGGATTTGGTATGAGCAGTTCTTC. Protein sequence: CASSLATSGIWYEQFF. This chain connects TRBV5-6 to TRBJ2-1; 10 bases fit TRBD2. V lost 0 bases to trimming and J lost 8 bases; unmatched junction nucleotides: 8. Germline V gives CDR1 SGHDT, CDR2 YYEEEE. The CDR3 totals 16 residues.

V is TRBV5-6 and J is TRBJ1-2; the D is unclear. V lost 0 bases, J lost 0 bases, and 12 bases lay in between. CDR1 is SGHDT, CDR2 YYEEEE, per germline. The CDR3 runs to 16 residues. The CDR3 DNA reads TGTGCCAGCAGCTTGGTAAGCTGGGAAACTAACTATGGCTACACCTTC. It specifies CASSLVSWETNYGYTF. The whole variable domain, remainder taken from reference TRBV5-6 and TRBJ1-2, is DAGVTQSPTHLIKTRGQQVTLRCSPKSGHDTVSWYQQALGQGPQFIFQYYEEEERQRGNFPDRFSGHQFPNYSSELNVNALLLGDSALYLCASSLVSWETNYGYTFGSGTRLTVV.

This clone came up once. This sample includes further DNA sequences coding for the same CDR3. This chain joins TRBV27 and TRBJ2-7; D gene unclear. Trimming stripped 0 bases from V and 4 bases from J, with 7 bases between. Germline V gives CDR1 MNHEY, CDR2 SMNVEV (reference sequence). The CDR3 is 13 residues long. The CDR3 coding sequence is TGTGCCAGCAGTTTATCGAGGCAGTACGAGCAGTACTTC. Translating it yields CASSLSRQYEQYF.

The J gene is TRBJ2-5, the V gene TRBV10-3; no clear D gene. From germline, CDR1 is ENHRY and CDR2 SYGVKD. V was clipped by 3 bases and J by 5 bases, with 13 bases between them. The CDR3 totals 14 residues. CDR3: CAISDPPTGETQYF. DNA for the CDR3: TGTGCCATCAGTGATCCACCCACTGGGGAGACCCAGTACTTC.

V usage is TRBV14 and J usage is TRBJ2-7; TRBD1 matches 7 bases. Germline V gene sequence: CDR1 SGHDN, CDR2 FVKESK. The length of the CDR3 is 13 residues. Trimming removed 3 bases from V and 2 bases from J; junction bases left unmatched: 1. The CDR3 nucleotides are TGTGCCAGCAGCCAGGGACAGACCTACGAGCAGTACTTC. Its translation: CASSQGQTYEQYF.

This rearrangement joins TRBV9 to TRBJ2-3; 14 bases agree with TRBD2. This CDR3 is 18 amino acids long. CDR1 and CDR2 from the germline V gene are SGDLS and YYNGEE. V dropped 4 bases and J dropped 5; count of bases not matched to a gene: 12. CDR3 in DNA: TGTGCCAGCAGCCATCCCCCCGGACTAGCGGGGGGTGGAGATACGCAGTATTTT. Translating it yields CASSHPPGLAGGGDTQYF.

This chain links TRBV5-6 with TRBJ2-1; D is possibly TRBD2 (5 bases). The germline gives CDR1 SGHDT, CDR2 YYEEEE. V was shortened by 2 bases and J by 14 bases, with 26 bases between the two germline ends. CDR3 size: 16 residues. The chain's CDR3 is CASSLGSTSSVRGEFF. CDR3 DNA sequence: TGTGCCAGCAGCTTAGGTTCTACTAGTAGTGTTCGGGGTGAGTTCTTC.

This clone was picked up one time. The chain employs TRBV5-1 and TRBJ2-7; 7 bases line up with TRBD2. Trimming at V came to 8 bases and at J to 5 bases, leaving 19 bases not matched to a gene. The CDR3 spans 16 residues. CDR1 is SGHRS, CDR2 YFSETQ, per germline. In nucleotides, the CDR3 is TGCGCCAGTAACTCCGGGACTACCTCTTCGCCGGACGAGCAGTACTTC. Translation: CASNSGTTSSPDEQYF.

This chain joins TRBV7-9 and TRBJ2-5; 7 positions agree with TRBD1. Trimming at V came to 8 bases and at J to 9 bases, leaving 6 bases not matched to a gene. The germline gives CDR1 SEHNR, CDR2 FQNEAQ (reference sequence). The CDR3 length is 11 residues. CDR3: CASSDQGAQYF. DNA for the CDR3: TGTGCCAGCTCGGACCAGGGGGCCCAGTACTTC.

This clone was observed once. The V call is TRBV6-6, the J call TRBJ1-1; 8 bases line up with TRBD1. The CDR3 runs 14 residues. Germline V gene sequence: CDR1 MNHNY, CDR2 SVGAGI (reference sequence). Trimming removed 8 bases from V and 2 bases from J; junction bases left unmatched: 7. CDR3: CASAQGVINTEAFF. CDR3 nucleotide sequence: TGTGCCAGCGCACAGGGGGTGATTAACACTGAAGCTTTCTTT.

This chain uses TRBV7-6 with TRBJ2-7, with D perhaps matching TRBD2 (5 bases). V was clipped by 5 bases and J by 2 bases, with 10 bases between them. The CDR3 length is 13 residues. Looked up from germline, CDR1 is SGHVS and CDR2 is FNYEAQ. CDR3 sequence (DNA): TGTGCCAGCAGCAGACTCGGGACCTACGAGCAGTACTTC. This encodes CASSRLGTYEQYF.

The rearrangement uses TRBV29-1 and TRBJ2-7; perhaps TRBD1 as D (5 bases). The CDR3 covers 15 residues. V lost 2 bases to trimming and J lost 5 bases, with 19 bases between them. Per the germline V gene, CDR1 is SQVTM and CDR2 is ANQGSEA. The DNA for the CDR3 is TGCAGCGTTGAAAGTTGGGGCAGCACGGCTCACGAGCAGTACTTC. Its translation: CSVESWGSTAHEQYF.

This rearrangement joins TRBV9 to TRBJ2-3; 7 bases match TRBD1. Losses at the gene ends were 0 bases for V and 3 bases for J; bases not matched to a gene: 16. The germline V gene has CDR1 SGDLS and CDR2 YYNGEE. The CDR3 covers 19 residues. CDR3 protein: CASSVGHLLQGLETDTQYF. In DNA form, the CDR3 reads TGTGCCAGCAGCGTAGGACATCTTTTACAGGGGCTAGAGACAGATACGCAGTATTTT.

The V call is TRBV2, the J call TRBJ2-3; 13 nucleotides line up with TRBD2. Germline V gives CDR1 SNHLY, CDR2 FYNNEI. The CDR3 contains 19 residues. V shed 3 bases and J 0 bases; nucleotides not matched to a gene: 9. CDR3 sequence (DNA): TGTGCCAGCAGTGACACTAGCGGGAGGGTACCATTCAGCACAGATACGCAGTATTTT. Protein sequence: CASSDTSGRVPFSTDTQYF.